This T cell receptor beta chain was identified during a study of cytomegalovirus exposure and HLA in healthy donors. Whole-study findings and limits: Certain indistinguishable V segments, among them TRBV6-2 and TRBV6-3, were excluded. When a later analysis compared HLA-associated TCR beta chains with equally common others, the HLA-associated chains turned out to be more clonally expanded and to have lower generation probabilities.

Amplification used 60 Vbeta primers and 13 Jbeta primers. Original analysis: Later, 65 million to 85 million unique TCR beta chains were counted in an analysis, and roughly 11 million of them were shared. Sequenced by immunoSEQ multiplex PCR; TCRdb stores in-frame clones only, minus some. Clone size and V and J calls were adopted from that table, with D and trimming inferred from the DNA. This sample has around 150,000 clones, with around 63% found just once. The CDR3 is 15 residues long. J gave up 6 bases and V 2 bases, and 4 bases lay outside the gene matches. The germline gives CDR1 MDHEN, CDR2 SYDVKM. The table lists this clone with a count of one. Its antigen remains unknown.

The clonotype originates from a human donor in good health. The specimen sequenced was PBMCs. The chain links TRBV28 to TRBJ2-3, with TRBD1 identical over 11 bases. This chain's CDR3 is CASSLVGTGGDTQYF. In DNA form, the CDR3 reads TGTGCCAGCAGTTTAGTTGGGACAGGGGGGGATACGCAGTATTTT.